The 2 T cell receptor beta chains below come from one sample, sequenced in a study of neoadjuvant anti-PD-1 for oral cavity cancer. Profiled with immunoSEQ multiplex PCR; TCRdb holds only in-frame clones, not every one. The sample shows some 11,000 clones, around 52% of them seen only once. The sequenced sample was tumor tissue, obtained before nivolumab (anti-PD-1) treatment. These receptors came from a person between 40 and 80 years old with oral cavity squamous cell carcinoma.

The V call is TRBV14, the J call TRBJ1-5; no definite D call. V shed 4 bases and J shed 3 bases, with 16 bases lying between them. Germline V gene data show CDR1 as SGHDN and CDR2 as FVKESK. This CDR3 has 16 amino acids. The DNA of the CDR3 is TGTGCCAGCAGCCTCCCGTCAGGCGAATTCAATCAGCCCCAGCATTTT. Amino acid sequence: CASSLPSGEFNQPQHF.

CDR3 bases: TGTGCCAGCAGCGTATATGGGCGAGCGAGCACAGATACGCAGTATTTT. It encodes CASSVYGRASTDTQYF. The rearrangement links TRBV9 to TRBJ2-3, with no clear D. V lost 1 base to trimming and J lost 0 bases, with 12 bases between them. Germline CDR1 reads SGDLS; CDR2 reads YYNGEE. This CDR3 is built from 16 residues.